This T cell receptor (beta chain) was sequenced during a study of cytomegalovirus exposure and HLA in healthy donors. Study in general: Around 80 million unique TCR sequences came from HLA-typed donors in an early release.

Regarding the study as a whole: Several of the most significant clusters appeared linked to common viral pathogens, based on a later analysis. In vitro assays verified that a few CMV-associated chains recognized CMV antigens specifically.

This CDR3 comprises 16 residues. The germline CDR1 and CDR2 sequences are MNHEY and SVGAGI. V shed 0 bases and J 4 bases; nucleotides not matched to a gene: 4. Concerning this clone: What it binds is not known.

PCR involved 60 Vbeta and 13 Jbeta primers. The assay was immunoSEQ multiplex PCR, and TCRdb's table has in-frame clones only and misses some. The top ten hold more than 8.5% of the sample, which has a few hundred thousand clones, about 85% seen once. The sequenced sample was PBMCs. The V call is TRBV6-5, the J call TRBJ1-1; 11 bases align to TRBD1. This clonotype was sampled from a woman between 50 and 59 years old in good health and CMV-seropositive. Here the CDR3 reads CASSYSGGQGATEAFF. CDR3 bases: TGTGCCAGCAGTTACTCGGGTGGACAGGGGGCCACTGAAGCTTTCTTT.